What follows describes a single T cell receptor (beta chain). Its antigen remains unknown. This sample is part of a study of blood T cells in healthy people across ages. General observations from the study: No one knew whether donors had CMV, which possibly confounded expanded clonotype changes.

Combining a sample-barcoded 5' primer with a J-beta primer mix, a second PCR ran for about 7 to 11 cycles. TCRdb reanalysed the 5' RACE reads using MiXCR and keeps one entry per CDR3 protein. The repertoire includes hundreds of thousands of distinct CDR3 sequences, roughly 24% of them detected once, and 3% sits in the top ten. The germline gives CDR1 LNHDA, CDR2 SQIVND (reference sequence). The V gene end was trimmed by 1 base and the J gene end by 5 bases; junction bases not matched to a gene: 2. CDR3 length: 15 residues. The same sample was also used in a study of T cells of mothers and their children.

The receptor comes from a boy aged 5-17 years in good health. Source material: blood. V and J are TRBV19 and TRBJ1-6; 7 nucleotides match TRBD1. The chain's CDR3 is CASSIAGTDNSPLHF. In DNA form, the CDR3 reads TGTGCCAGTAGTATAGCTGGGACAGATAATTCACCCCTCCACTTT.